The 2 T cell receptor beta chains listed next were all sequenced from one sample in a study of control samples from healthy donors and cancer patients. Some clones are missing from TCRdb's copy, which holds only in-frame ones; the method was immunoSEQ multiplex PCR. The sample records approximately 52,000 clones, approximately 86% being singletons. The specimen sequenced was blood. The receptor source for this set is a man aged 45 to 65 in good health.

The rearrangement links TRBV12-5 to TRBJ2-3; TRBD2 matches 12 bases. Looked up from germline, CDR1 is LGHNT and CDR2 is FRNRAP. The CDR3 has 20 residues. Unmatched junction bases numbered 13, after V lost 3 bases and J lost 0 bases. CDR3 sequence: CASGFLPSGRAGVSTDTQYF. In DNA, the CDR3 is TGTGCTAGTGGTTTCTTACCTAGCGGGAGGGCCGGGGTGAGCACAGATACGCAGTATTTT. Together with reference TRBV12-5 and TRBJ2-3, the CDR3 gives the full variable domain: DARVTQTPRHKVTEMGQEVTMRCQPILGHNTVFWYRQTMMQGLELLAYFRNRAPLDDSGMPKDRFSAEMPDATLATLKIQPSEPRDSAVYFCASGFLPSGRAGVSTDTQYFGPGTRLTVL.

The rearrangement uses TRBV6-6 and TRBJ2-7; D possibly corresponds to TRBD1 (6 bases). The CDR3 has 14 residues. The germline CDR1 and CDR2 sequences are MNHNY and SVGAGI (reference sequence). Trimming cost V 8 bases and J 6 bases, with 20 bases left between them. The CDR3 sequence is CASSTVGALIEQYF. Here the CDR3 DNA reads TGTGCCAGCTCTACAGTGGGGGCGCTGATCGAGCAGTACTTC.